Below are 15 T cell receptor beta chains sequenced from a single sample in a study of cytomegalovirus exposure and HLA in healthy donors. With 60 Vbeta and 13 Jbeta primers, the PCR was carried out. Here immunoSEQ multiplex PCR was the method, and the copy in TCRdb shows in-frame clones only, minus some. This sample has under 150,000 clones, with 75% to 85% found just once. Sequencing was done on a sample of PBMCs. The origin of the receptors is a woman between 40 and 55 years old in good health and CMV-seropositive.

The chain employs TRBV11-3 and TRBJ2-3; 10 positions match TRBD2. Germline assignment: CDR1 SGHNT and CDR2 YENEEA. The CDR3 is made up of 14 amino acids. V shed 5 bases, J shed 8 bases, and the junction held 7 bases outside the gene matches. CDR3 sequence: CASSGRLAGATQYF. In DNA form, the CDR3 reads TGTGCCAGCAGCGGACGACTAGCGGGTGCTACGCAGTATTTT.

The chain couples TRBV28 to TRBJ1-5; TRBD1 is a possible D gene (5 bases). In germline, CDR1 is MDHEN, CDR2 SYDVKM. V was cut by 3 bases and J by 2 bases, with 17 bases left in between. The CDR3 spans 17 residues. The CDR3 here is CASSFRRGYRGNQPQHF. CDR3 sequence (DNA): TGTGCCAGCAGTTTCAGGCGGGGGTACCGCGGCAATCAGCCCCAGCATTTT.

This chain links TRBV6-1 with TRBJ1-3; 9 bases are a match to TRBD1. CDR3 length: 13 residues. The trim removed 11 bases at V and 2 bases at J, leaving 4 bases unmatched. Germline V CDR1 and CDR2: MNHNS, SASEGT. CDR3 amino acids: CAGRDRAGNTIYF. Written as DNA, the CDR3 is TGTGCCGGACGGGACAGGGCTGGAAACACCATATATTTT.

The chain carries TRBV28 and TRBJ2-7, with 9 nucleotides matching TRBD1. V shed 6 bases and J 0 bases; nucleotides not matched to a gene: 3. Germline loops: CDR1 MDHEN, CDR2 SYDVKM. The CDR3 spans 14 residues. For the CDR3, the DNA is TGTGCCAGCAGCACGACAGGGGGCTCCTACGAGCAGTACTTC. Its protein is CASSTTGGSYEQYF.

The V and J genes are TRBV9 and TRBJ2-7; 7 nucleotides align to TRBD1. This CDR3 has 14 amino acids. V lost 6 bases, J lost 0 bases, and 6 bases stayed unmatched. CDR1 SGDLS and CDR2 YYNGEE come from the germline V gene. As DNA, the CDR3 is TGTGCCAGCAATAACGGGGACAGCTCCTACGAGCAGTACTTC. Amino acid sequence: CASNNGDSSYEQYF.

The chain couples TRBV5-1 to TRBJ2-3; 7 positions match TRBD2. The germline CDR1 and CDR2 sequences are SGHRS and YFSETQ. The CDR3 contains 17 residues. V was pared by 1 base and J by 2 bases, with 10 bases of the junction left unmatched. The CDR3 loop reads CASSLMPAGLTTDTQYF. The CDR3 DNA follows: TGCGCCAGCAGCTTGATGCCAGCGGGGTTGACCACAGATACGCAGTATTTT. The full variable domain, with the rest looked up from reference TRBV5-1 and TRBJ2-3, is KAGVTQTPRYLIKTRGQQVTLSCSPISGHRSVSWYQQTPGQGLQFLFEYFSETQRNKGNFPGRFSGRQFSNSRSEMNVSTLELGDSALYLCASSLMPAGLTTDTQYFGPGTRLTVL.

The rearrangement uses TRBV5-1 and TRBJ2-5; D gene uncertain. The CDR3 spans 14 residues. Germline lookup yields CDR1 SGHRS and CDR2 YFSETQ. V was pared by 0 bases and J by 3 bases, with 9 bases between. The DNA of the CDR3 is TGCGCCAGCAGCTTGGTGGCGGATAAAGAGACCCAGTACTTC. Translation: CASSLVADKETQYF. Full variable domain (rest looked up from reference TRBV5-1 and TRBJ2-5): KAGVTQTPRYLIKTRGQQVTLSCSPISGHRSVSWYQQTPGQGLQFLFEYFSETQRNKGNFPGRFSGRQFSNSRSEMNVSTLELGDSALYLCASSLVADKETQYFGPGTRLLVL.

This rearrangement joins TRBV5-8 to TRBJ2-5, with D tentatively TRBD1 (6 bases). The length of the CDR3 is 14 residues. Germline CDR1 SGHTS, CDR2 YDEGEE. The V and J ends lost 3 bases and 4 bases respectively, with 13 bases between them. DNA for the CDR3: TGTGCCAGCAGCTCCAGGGGAGTAGGAGAGACCCAGTACTTC. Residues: CASSSRGVGETQYF.

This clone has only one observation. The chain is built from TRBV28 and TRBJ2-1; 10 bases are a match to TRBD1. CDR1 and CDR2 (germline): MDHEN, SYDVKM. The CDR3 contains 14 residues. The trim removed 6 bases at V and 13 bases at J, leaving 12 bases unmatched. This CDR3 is CASRPMTGGGGQFF. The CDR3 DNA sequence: TGTGCCAGCAGACCAATGACAGGGGGCGGGGGCCAGTTCTTC.

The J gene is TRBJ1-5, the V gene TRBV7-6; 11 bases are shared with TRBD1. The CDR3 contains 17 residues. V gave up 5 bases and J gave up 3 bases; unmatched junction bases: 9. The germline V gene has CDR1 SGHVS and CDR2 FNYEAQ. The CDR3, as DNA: TGTGCCAGCAGCCCCGGACAGGGGGCCGACTTCAATCAGCCCCAGCATTTT. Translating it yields CASSPGQGADFNQPQHF.

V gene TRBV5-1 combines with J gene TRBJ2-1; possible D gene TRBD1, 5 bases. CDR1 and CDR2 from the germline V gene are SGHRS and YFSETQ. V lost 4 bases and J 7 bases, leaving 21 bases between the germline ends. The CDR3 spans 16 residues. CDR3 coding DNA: TGCGCCAGCAGCCCTATTAGGGGATCGTCGGCTAATGAGCAGTTCTTC. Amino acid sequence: CASSPIRGSSANEQFF.

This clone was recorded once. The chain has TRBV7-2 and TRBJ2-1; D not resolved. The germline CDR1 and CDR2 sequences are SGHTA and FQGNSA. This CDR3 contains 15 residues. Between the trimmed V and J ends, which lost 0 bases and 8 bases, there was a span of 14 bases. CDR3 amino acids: CASSLASGSWDEQFF. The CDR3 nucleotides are TGTGCCAGCAGCTTAGCGTCAGGTAGTTGGGATGAGCAGTTCTTC. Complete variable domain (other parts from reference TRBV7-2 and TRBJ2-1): GAGVSQSPSNKVTEKGKDVELRCDPISGHTALYWYRQSLGQGLEFLIYFQGNSAPDKSGLPSDRFSAERTGGSVSTLTIQRTQQEDSAVYLCASSLASGSWDEQFFGPGTRLTVL.

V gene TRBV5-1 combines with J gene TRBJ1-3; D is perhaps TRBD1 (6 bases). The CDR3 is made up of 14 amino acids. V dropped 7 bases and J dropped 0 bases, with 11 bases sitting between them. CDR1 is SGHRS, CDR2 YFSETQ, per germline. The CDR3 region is CASGETGSGNTIYF. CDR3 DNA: TGCGCCAGCGGGGAGACAGGCTCTGGAAACACCATATATTTT.

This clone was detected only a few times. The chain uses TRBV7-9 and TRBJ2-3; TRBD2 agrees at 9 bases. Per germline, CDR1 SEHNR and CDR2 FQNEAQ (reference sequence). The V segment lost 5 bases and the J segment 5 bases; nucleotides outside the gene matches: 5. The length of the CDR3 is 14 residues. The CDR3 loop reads CASSPSGARDTQYF. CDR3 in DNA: TGTGCCAGCAGCCCTAGCGGGGCTCGAGATACGCAGTATTTT.

The CDR3 DNA reads TGTGCCAGCAGCTATATGGGGGCTCGGACCGGGGAGCTGTTTTTT. This gives the protein CASSYMGARTGELFF. The chain joins TRBV11-2 to TRBJ2-2; perhaps TRBD1 as D (6 bases). Trimming took off 4 bases at V and 5 bases at J, with 14 bases between the two ends. Germline V CDR1 and CDR2: SGHAT, FQNNGV. This CDR3 comprises 15 residues.